These 29 T cell receptor beta chains were all obtained from the same sample, sequenced in a study of cytomegalovirus exposure and HLA in healthy donors. TCRdb's copy holds only in-frame clones and misses some; the assay was immunoSEQ multiplex PCR. Seen here are around 190,000 clones, about 81% observed once, and the top ten hold about 1.2%. What was sequenced was PBMCs. The receptors come from a woman aged 25-40 years in good health and CMV-seronegative.

The chain recombines TRBV18 with TRBJ1-2, with D possibly TRBD1 on 6 matching bases. Between the trimmed V and J ends, which lost 1 base and 1 base, there was a span of 13 bases. The CDR3 covers 16 residues. Germline CDR1 and CDR2: KGHSH and LQKENI. In nucleotides, the CDR3 is TGTGCCAGCTCACCACTCTTCAGGACAGATAACTATGGCTACACCTTC. Translated: CASSPLFRTDNYGYTF.

V and J are TRBV5-1 and TRBJ2-6; weak D call: TRBD1 (5 bases). CDR3 size: 15 residues. Trimming removed 4 bases at V and 0 bases at J, with 8 bases between. The germline V gene encodes CDR1 SGHRS and CDR2 YFSETQ. CDR3 loop: CASSPDSSGANVLTF. CDR3 nucleotides: TGCGCCAGCAGCCCCGACAGCTCTGGGGCCAACGTCCTGACTTTC.

The genes are TRBV11-3 and TRBJ2-1; 11 bases match TRBD2. The CDR3 runs 15 residues. From germline, CDR1 is SGHNT and CDR2 YENEEA. The ends lost 2 bases at V and 8 bases at J; junction bases unmatched: 5. CDR3 sequence: CASSLLAGGEDEQFF. In nucleotides, the CDR3 is TGTGCCAGCAGCTTATTAGCGGGAGGGGAGGATGAGCAGTTCTTC.

The rearrangement uses TRBV15 and TRBJ2-3; 8 nucleotides line up with TRBD1. The CDR3 totals 16 residues. The ends lost 2 bases at V and 1 base at J; junction bases unmatched: 5. Germline V CDR1 and CDR2: LNHNV, YYDKDF (reference sequence). The CDR3 reads CATSRSPGQGTDTQYF. The CDR3 DNA reads as TGTGCCACCAGCAGATCACCGGGACAGGGCACAGATACGCAGTATTTT.

The chain is built from TRBV5-6 and TRBJ1-6; perhaps TRBD1 as D (6 bases). The CDR3 runs 17 residues. The germline V gene encodes CDR1 SGHDT and CDR2 YYEEEE. V lost 4 bases, J lost 7 bases, and 21 bases lay in between. This CDR3 reads CASSQRQVHLRNSPLHF. For the CDR3, the DNA is TGTGCCAGCAGCCAAAGACAGGTCCACCTCCGCAATTCACCCCTCCACTTT.

This clone was found a few times. V usage is TRBV4-1 and J usage is TRBJ1-5; tentative D call: TRBD1 (6 bases). CDR1 and CDR2 from the germline V gene are MGHRA and YSYEKL. CDR3 length: 15 residues. Trimming shortened V by 0 bases and J by 7 bases, and 13 bases separated the two germline ends. The CDR3 coding sequence is TGCGCCAGCAGCCAAGATAGAACAGGGTGGCAGCCCCAGCATTTT. Protein product: CASSQDRTGWQPQHF.

The J gene is TRBJ1-2, the V gene TRBV7-2, with a weak D call TRBD1 (5 bases). Germline CDR1 is SGHTA and CDR2 is FQGNSA. Between the trimmed V and J ends, which lost 5 bases and 4 bases, there was a span of 11 bases. There are 13 residues in the CDR3. CDR3 bases: TGTGCCAGCAGCCCCCGGGGGGGCTATGGCTACACCTTC. This sequence encodes CASSPRGGYGYTF.

V and J are TRBV11-1 and TRBJ1-1; a weak D match, TRBD1 (5 bases). The CDR3 totals 14 residues. Germline-derived CDR1 and CDR2 are SGHAT and FQDESV (reference sequence). With 5 bases removed from V and 3 bases from J, the gap between germline ends came to 13 bases. CDR3 bases: TGTGCCAGCAGCCCACGTCCGGGGGACACTGAAGCTTTCTTT. Translation gives CASSPRPGDTEAFF.

The chain uses TRBV6-5 and TRBJ1-3; D gene unclear. V shed 0 bases and J shed 3 bases, with 12 bases lying between them. CDR3 length: 16 residues. The germline V gene encodes CDR1 MNHEY and CDR2 SVGAGI. CDR3 DNA: TGTGCCAGCAGTTACTCGATATACGGTGGTGGAAACACCATATATTTT. Translation: CASSYSIYGGGNTIYF.

The V gene is TRBV4-1, the J gene TRBJ2-7; weak D call: TRBD1 (6 bases). The CDR3 extends over 15 amino acids. Trimming took off 0 bases at V and 3 bases at J, with 12 bases between the two ends. Germline-derived CDR1 and CDR2 are MGHRA and YSYEKL. This CDR3 reads CASSQDSMGHYEQYF. The CDR3 DNA reads TGCGCCAGCAGCCAAGACAGTATGGGACACTACGAGCAGTACTTC.

The CDR3 is CASSLVRGEQFF. The CDR3, as DNA: TGTGCCAGCAGCTTAGTCAGAGGTGAGCAGTTCTTC. The chain is built from TRBV7-2 and TRBJ2-1; D gene unclear. V gave up 1 base and J gave up 9 bases, with 7 bases separating them. Germline values: CDR1 SGHTA, CDR2 FQGNSA. This CDR3 region has 12 residues.

The V call is TRBV19, the J call TRBJ1-2; no clear D. Germline V lookup: CDR1 LNHDA, CDR2 SQIVND (reference sequence). This CDR3 contains 18 residues. Trimming stripped 6 bases from V and 4 bases from J, with 27 bases between. The CDR3 region is CASSLSSDAIPGPYGYTF. As DNA, the CDR3 is TGTGCCAGTAGCCTCTCAAGTGATGCGATCCCAGGCCCCTATGGCTACACCTTC.

The chain uses TRBV6-5 and TRBJ2-1; TRBD2 is a possible D gene (6 bases). CDR3 length: 13 residues. Trimming cost V 4 bases and J 8 bases, with 12 bases left between them. The germline CDR1 and CDR2 sequences are MNHEY and SVGAGI. Here the CDR3 DNA reads TGTGCCAGCAGTTCGGACTATTCCCATGAGCAGTTCTTC. Residues: CASSSDYSHEQFF.

The rearrangement links TRBV28 to TRBJ2-3; 8 bases align to TRBD2. V gave up 4 bases and J gave up 2 bases; unmatched junction bases: 5. In germline, CDR1 is MDHEN, CDR2 SYDVKM. The length of the CDR3 is 15 residues. The CDR3, as DNA: TGTGCCAGCAGTTGGGCGGGGGGCGTCACAGATACGCAGTATTTT. Translated, it gives CASSWAGGVTDTQYF.

J is TRBJ2-1 and V is TRBV18; 10 nucleotides agree with TRBD1. Germline CDR1 and CDR2: KGHSH and LQKENI. V dropped 3 bases and J dropped 0; count of bases not matched to a gene: 5. The CDR3 consists of 17 residues. The CDR3 region has the DNA TGTGCCAGCTCACCCCGGACAGGGGGTATCTCCTACAATGAGCAGTTCTTC. Amino acids: CASSPRTGGISYNEQFF.

This clone was seen repeatedly, ten times or more. The chain has TRBV7-8 and TRBJ2-2; the match to TRBD2 covers 8 bases. CDR1 is SGHVS, CDR2 FQNEAQ, per germline. CDR3 length: 15 amino acids. After removal of 1 base from V and 3 bases from J, the junction contained 1 base not matched to a gene. DNA for the CDR3: TGTGCCAGCAGCTTAGTAGCGGGGTACACCGGGGAGCTGTTTTTT. This translates into CASSLVAGYTGELFF. Full variable domain (missing parts from reference TRBV7-8 and TRBJ2-2): GAGVSQSPRYKVAKRGQDVALRCDPISGHVSLFWYQQALGQGPEFLTYFQNEAQLDKSGLPSDRFFAERPEGSVSTLKIQRTQQEDSAVYLCASSLVAGYTGELFFGEGSRLTVL.

This clone has only a few counts. The V call is TRBV7-8, the J call TRBJ2-7; 7 bases match TRBD1. Trimming at V came to 6 bases and at J to 3 bases, leaving 5 bases not matched to a gene. Germline CDR1 and CDR2: SGHVS and FQNEAQ. The CDR3 runs 13 residues. CDR3 in DNA: TGTGCCAGCAGTGCTCGGACAGGCTACGAGCAGTACTTC. Residues: CASSARTGYEQYF.

The rearrangement joins TRBV6-6 to TRBJ2-7, with 7 bases matching TRBD1. This CDR3 region has 14 residues. Germline CDR1 and CDR2: MNHNY and SVGAGI (reference sequence). Germline trimming cut 6 bases from V and 1 base from J; bases unmatched to any gene: 6. CDR3 nucleotides: TGTGCCAGCAGCCGGGACAGCGAATCCTACGAGCAGTACTTC. It translates to CASSRDSESYEQYF.

Remarks on this clone: The sample carries other DNA sequences with the same CDR3. This rearrangement joins TRBV19 to TRBJ2-1; D remains unclear. This CDR3 has 14 amino acids. Germline CDR1 LNHDA, CDR2 SQIVND (reference sequence). The V gene lost 3 bases and the J gene lost 0 bases, with 6 bases spanning the gap. CDR3 sequence: CASSIGSSYNEQFF. DNA for the CDR3: TGTGCCAGTAGTATTGGCAGCTCCTACAATGAGCAGTTCTTC.

Notes on this clone: This sample also contains other DNA sequences that code for the same CDR3. This rearrangement joins TRBV11-2 to TRBJ1-5, with TRBD1 matching over 8 bases. Germline values: CDR1 SGHAT, CDR2 FQNNGV. This CDR3 comprises 18 residues. The V gene end was trimmed by 5 bases and the J gene end by 1 base; junction bases not matched to a gene: 13. The CDR3: CASSNQQTGVVSNQPQHF. For the CDR3, the DNA is TGTGCCAGCAGCAACCAGCAGACAGGGGTTGTGAGCAATCAGCCCCAGCATTTT.

This rearrangement joins TRBV5-6 to TRBJ1-2, with a possible D match to TRBD1 (5 bases). The CDR3 is made up of 14 amino acids. Germline V gene lookup returns CDR1 SGHDT and CDR2 YYEEEE. Trimming stripped 5 bases from V and 3 bases from J, with 14 bases between. CDR3 sequence: CASSPQGMDYGYTF. In DNA form, the CDR3 reads TGTGCCAGCAGTCCGCAGGGTATGGACTATGGCTACACCTTC.

This chain connects TRBV28 to TRBJ2-7, with D possibly TRBD1 on 5 matching bases. Trimming took off 1 base at V and 5 bases at J, with 12 bases between the two ends. The CDR3 runs 14 residues. The V gene's germline CDR1 is MDHEN and CDR2 SYDVKM. The CDR3 spells CASSLYQGRHEQYF. Written as DNA, the CDR3 is TGTGCCAGCAGTTTATATCAGGGTCGCCACGAGCAGTACTTC. The full variable domain, rest sourced from reference TRBV28 and TRBJ2-7, is DVKVTQSSRYLVKRTGEKVFLECVQDMDHENMFWYRQDPGLGLRLIYFSYDVKMKEKGDIPEGYSVSREKKERFSLILESASTNQTSMYLCASSLYQGRHEQYFGPGTRLTVT.

The chain uses TRBV5-6 and TRBJ2-1; tentative D call: TRBD2 (7 bases). V gave up 5 bases and J gave up 7 bases, with 25 bases separating them. Germline CDR1 and CDR2: SGHDT and YYEEEE. The CDR3 consists of 17 residues. The CDR3 sequence: CASSWRIDGGAGNEQFF. The DNA of the CDR3 is TGTGCCAGCAGTTGGAGGATTGATGGGGGGGCCGGGAATGAGCAGTTCTTC.

The V and J genes are TRBV7-3 and TRBJ1-6; the D is unclear. The CDR3 sequence is 17 residues long. Deletions cut 3 bases from V and 11 bases from J, with 23 bases between. Looked up from germline, CDR1 is SGHTA and CDR2 is FQGTGA. The CDR3 is CASSFAVVSRAATPLHF. Here the CDR3 DNA reads TGTGCCAGCAGCTTCGCTGTGGTTTCGCGGGCAGCAACACCCCTCCACTTT.

The V call is TRBV2, the J call TRBJ2-7, with TRBD1 identical over 10 bases. The CDR3 covers 13 residues. V lost 6 bases, J lost 7 bases, and 6 bases stayed unmatched. Per germline, CDR1 SNHLY and CDR2 FYNNEI. CDR3 region: CASRPGTGVEQYF. CDR3 DNA: TGTGCCAGCAGGCCCGGGACAGGGGTAGAGCAGTACTTC.

The chain has TRBV7-8 and TRBJ2-2, with D possibly TRBD1 on 6 matching bases. This CDR3 has 16 residues. Trimming stripped 4 bases from V and 2 bases from J, with 14 bases between. Germline V gene sequence: CDR1 SGHVS, CDR2 FQNEAQ. CDR3 nucleotide sequence: TGTGCCAGCAGCTACGCTGAGGGGGATAACACCGGGGAGCTGTTTTTT. It translates to CASSYAEGDNTGELFF. Using reference TRBV7-8 and TRBJ2-2 for the parts outside the CDR3, the full variable domain is GAGVSQSPRYKVAKRGQDVALRCDPISGHVSLFWYQQALGQGPEFLTYFQNEAQLDKSGLPSDRFFAERPEGSVSTLKIQRTQQEDSAVYLCASSYAEGDNTGELFFGEGSRLTVL.

The rearrangement uses TRBV7-7 and TRBJ2-7; TRBD2 matches at 7 bases. The germline gives CDR1 SSHAT, CDR2 FNYEAQ (reference sequence). The ends lost 3 bases at V and 5 bases at J; junction bases unmatched: 4. The CDR3 spans 13 residues. The CDR3: CASSLGGVNEQYF. CDR3 bases: TGTGCCAGCAGCTTGGGGGGGGTTAACGAGCAGTACTTC.

The chain employs TRBV29-1 and TRBJ2-5, with a tentative D call TRBD1 (6 bases). Germline lookup yields CDR1 SQVTM and CDR2 ANQGSEA. The ends were cut back, 7 bases at V and 2 bases at J, with 17 bases in the middle. The CDR3 sequence is 14 residues long. CDR3 nucleotides: TGCAGCGGGGGCAGGGGCATGGGACAAGAGACCCAGTACTTC. Translation: CSGGRGMGQETQYF.

The chain has TRBV9 and TRBJ2-3; 9 bases agree with TRBD2. Germline CDR1 and CDR2: SGDLS and YYNGEE. There are 18 residues in the CDR3. The junction had 11 bases not matched to a gene; V was cut back by 3 bases and J by 0 bases. CDR3 DNA sequence: TGTGCCAGCAGCGCCCGTAGGGTTGCGGGAGGGAGCACAGATACGCAGTATTTT. Translation: CASSARRVAGGSTDTQYF.